The text below deals with one T cell receptor beta chain. Its antigen is undetermined. Measured with immunoSEQ multiplex PCR; TCRdb has only the in-frame clones, and not every one. The repertoire holds 6,000 to 8,000 clones, with roughly 86% as singletons. The sample comes from a study of PD-1 blockade in classical Hodgkin lymphoma. Time point in this sample: cycle 4 day 1 (C4D1), after 5 to 7 weeks of nivolumab. There was relapse after autologous stem cell transplantation in every patient, and there was variation in brentuximab vedotin exposure. The study purified CD4+ T cells from thawed PBMCs using magnetic negative selection. Each best response was a complete response, a partial response or progressive disease. Study findings and constraints: Relapsed/refractory patients reportedly had the lowest baseline TCR diversity, below newly diagnosed patients, who were below healthy donors. With CD4+ cells, TCR diversity rose significantly by C4D1, but not with CD8+ cells. Individuals initiating nivolumab under 1 year after ASCT were excluded.

Germline V gives CDR1 MGHRA, CDR2 YSYEKL. Trimming took 0 bases from V and 0 from J; bases not matched to a gene: 15. The CDR3 contains 20 residues. This sequence was found in a human donor with classical Hodgkin lymphoma. This chain uses TRBV4-1 with TRBJ2-3; 7 bases align to TRBD2. This sample comprised CD4+ T cells from blood, obtained before the fourth cycle of nivolumab. The CDR3 here is CASSQDWRGLAASSTDTQYF. The CDR3 DNA sequence: TGCGCCAGCAGCCAAGATTGGCGTGGGCTAGCGGCTTCTAGCACAGATACGCAGTATTTT.